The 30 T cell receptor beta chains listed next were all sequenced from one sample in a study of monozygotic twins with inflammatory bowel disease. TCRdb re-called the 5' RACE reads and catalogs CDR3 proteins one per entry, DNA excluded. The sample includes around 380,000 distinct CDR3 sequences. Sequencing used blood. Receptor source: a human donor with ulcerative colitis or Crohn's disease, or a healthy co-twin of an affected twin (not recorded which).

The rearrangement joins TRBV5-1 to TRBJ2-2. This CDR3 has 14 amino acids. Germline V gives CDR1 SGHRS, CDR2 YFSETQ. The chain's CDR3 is CASSLKSLAGELFF.

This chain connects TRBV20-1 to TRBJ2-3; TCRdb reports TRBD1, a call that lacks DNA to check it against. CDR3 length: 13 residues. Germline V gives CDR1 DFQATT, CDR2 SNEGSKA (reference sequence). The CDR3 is CSASPPVSDTQYF.

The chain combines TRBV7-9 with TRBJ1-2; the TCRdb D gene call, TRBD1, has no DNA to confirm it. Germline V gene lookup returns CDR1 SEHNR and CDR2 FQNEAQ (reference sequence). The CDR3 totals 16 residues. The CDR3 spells CASSFKGGSFNYGYTF.

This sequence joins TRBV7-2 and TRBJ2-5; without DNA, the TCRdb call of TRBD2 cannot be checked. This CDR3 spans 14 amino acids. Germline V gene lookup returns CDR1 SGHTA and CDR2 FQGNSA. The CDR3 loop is CASSSGLAAKTQYF.

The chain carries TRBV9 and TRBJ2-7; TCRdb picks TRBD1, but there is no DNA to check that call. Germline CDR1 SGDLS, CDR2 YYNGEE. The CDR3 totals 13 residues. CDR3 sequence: CASSGPGGYEQYF.

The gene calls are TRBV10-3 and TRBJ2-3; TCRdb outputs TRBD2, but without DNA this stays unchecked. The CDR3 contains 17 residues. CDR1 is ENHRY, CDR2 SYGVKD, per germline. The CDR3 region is CAISESRGTSEEGTQYF.

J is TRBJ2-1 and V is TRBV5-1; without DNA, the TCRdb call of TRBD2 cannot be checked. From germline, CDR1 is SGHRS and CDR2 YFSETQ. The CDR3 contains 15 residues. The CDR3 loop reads CASRSGLAGNNEQFF. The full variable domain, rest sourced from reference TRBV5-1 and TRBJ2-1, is KAGVTQTPRYLIKTRGQQVTLSCSPISGHRSVSWYQQTPGQGLQFLFEYFSETQRNKGNFPGRFSGRQFSNSRSEMNVSTLELGDSALYLCASRSGLAGNNEQFFGPGTRLTVL.

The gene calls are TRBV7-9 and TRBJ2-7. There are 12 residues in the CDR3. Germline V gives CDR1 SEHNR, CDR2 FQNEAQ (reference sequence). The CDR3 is CASSLRETQQYF. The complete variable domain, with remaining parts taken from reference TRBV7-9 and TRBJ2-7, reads DTGVSQNPRHKITKRGQNVTFRCDPISEHNRLYWYRQTLGQGPEFLTYFQNEAQLEKSRLLSDRFSAERPKGSFSTLEIQRTEQGDSAMYLCASSLRETQQYFGPGTRLTVT.

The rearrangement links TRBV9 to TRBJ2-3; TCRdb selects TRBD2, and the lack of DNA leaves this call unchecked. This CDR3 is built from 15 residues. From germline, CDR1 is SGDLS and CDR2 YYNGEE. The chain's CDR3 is CASLRLVNRSDTQYF.

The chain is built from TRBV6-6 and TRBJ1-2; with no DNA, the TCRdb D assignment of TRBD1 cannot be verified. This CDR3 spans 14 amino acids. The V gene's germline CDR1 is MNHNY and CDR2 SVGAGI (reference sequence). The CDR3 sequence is CASSYSDGGYGYTF.

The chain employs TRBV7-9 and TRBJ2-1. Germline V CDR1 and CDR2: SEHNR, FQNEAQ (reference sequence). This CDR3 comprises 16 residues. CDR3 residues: CASSQRSGSGYNEQFF.

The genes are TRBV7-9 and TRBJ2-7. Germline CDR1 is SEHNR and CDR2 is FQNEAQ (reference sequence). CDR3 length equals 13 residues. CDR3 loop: CASRSPYTYEQYF.

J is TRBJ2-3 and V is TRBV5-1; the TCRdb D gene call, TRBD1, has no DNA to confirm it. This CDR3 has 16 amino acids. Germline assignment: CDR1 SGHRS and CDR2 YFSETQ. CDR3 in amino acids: CASSRDLQGSTDTQYF.

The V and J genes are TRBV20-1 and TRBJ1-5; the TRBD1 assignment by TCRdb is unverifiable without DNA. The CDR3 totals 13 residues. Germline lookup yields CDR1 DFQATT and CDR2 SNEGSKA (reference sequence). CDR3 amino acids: CSAGAGEDQPQHF.

The CDR3 sequence is CASAGKLAAGNEQFF. The rearrangement joins TRBV12-5 to TRBJ2-1; without DNA, the TCRdb call of TRBD2 cannot be checked. Germline V gives CDR1 LGHNT, CDR2 FRNRAP. The CDR3 spans 15 residues.

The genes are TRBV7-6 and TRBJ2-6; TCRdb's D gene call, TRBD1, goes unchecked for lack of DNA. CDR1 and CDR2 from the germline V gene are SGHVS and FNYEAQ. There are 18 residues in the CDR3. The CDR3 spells CASSILTGGFSGANVLTF.

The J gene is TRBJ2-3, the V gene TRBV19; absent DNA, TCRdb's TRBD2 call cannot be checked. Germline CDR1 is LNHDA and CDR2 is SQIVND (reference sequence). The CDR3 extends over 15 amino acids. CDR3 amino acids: CASSIGPTNTDTQYF.

The CDR3 is CASSQVSSGEGYQETQYF. V and J are TRBV4-1 and TRBJ2-5; the TCRdb call, TRBD2, lacks DNA for checking. Per germline, CDR1 MGHRA and CDR2 YSYEKL. This CDR3 comprises 18 residues.

The CDR3 sequence: CASSPQIASGLTGELFF. The chain couples TRBV4-2 to TRBJ2-2; no DNA is available, so the TRBD2 call from TCRdb remains unchecked. This CDR3 comprises 17 residues. CDR1 is LGHNA and CDR2 is YNFKEQ in the germline V gene.

CDR3: CASSSGGTSRYNEQFF. This rearrangement joins TRBV5-1 to TRBJ2-1; TCRdb returns TRBD2, unconfirmable since there is no DNA. Germline V gene data show CDR1 as SGHRS and CDR2 as YFSETQ. The CDR3 sequence is 16 residues long.

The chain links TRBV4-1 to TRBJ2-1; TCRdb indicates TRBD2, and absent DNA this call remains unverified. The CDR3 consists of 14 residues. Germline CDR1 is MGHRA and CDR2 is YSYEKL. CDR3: CASSQGLGPTEQFF.

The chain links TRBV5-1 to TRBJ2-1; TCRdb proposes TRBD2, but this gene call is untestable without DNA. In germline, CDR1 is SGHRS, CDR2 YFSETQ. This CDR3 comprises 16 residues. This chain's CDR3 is CASSSRTSGGYNEQFF.

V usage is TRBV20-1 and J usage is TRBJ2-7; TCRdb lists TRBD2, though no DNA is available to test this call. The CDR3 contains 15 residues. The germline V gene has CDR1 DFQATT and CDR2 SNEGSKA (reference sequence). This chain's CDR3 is CSARDLAGAVYEQYF.

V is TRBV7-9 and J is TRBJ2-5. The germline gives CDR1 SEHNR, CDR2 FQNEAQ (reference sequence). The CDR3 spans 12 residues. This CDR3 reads CASSLVEETQYF.

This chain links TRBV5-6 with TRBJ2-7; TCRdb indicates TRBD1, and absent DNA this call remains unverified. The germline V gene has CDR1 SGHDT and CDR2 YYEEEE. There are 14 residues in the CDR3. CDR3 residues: CASSFRWTGSEQYF.

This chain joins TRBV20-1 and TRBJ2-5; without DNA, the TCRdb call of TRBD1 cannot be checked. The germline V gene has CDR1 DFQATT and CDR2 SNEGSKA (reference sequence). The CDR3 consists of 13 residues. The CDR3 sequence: CSAAPGGEETQYF.

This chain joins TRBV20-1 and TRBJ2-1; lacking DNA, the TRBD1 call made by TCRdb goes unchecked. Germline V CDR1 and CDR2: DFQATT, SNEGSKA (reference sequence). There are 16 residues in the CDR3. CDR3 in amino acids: CSAPKDSRRVGDEQFF.

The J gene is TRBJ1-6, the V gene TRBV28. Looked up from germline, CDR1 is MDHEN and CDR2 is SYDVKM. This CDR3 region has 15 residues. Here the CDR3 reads CASNTASGEVSPLHF.

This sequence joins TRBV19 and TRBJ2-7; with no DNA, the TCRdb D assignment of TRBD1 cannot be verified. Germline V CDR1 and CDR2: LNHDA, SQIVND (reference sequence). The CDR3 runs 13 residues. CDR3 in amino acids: CASSARDRAEQYF.

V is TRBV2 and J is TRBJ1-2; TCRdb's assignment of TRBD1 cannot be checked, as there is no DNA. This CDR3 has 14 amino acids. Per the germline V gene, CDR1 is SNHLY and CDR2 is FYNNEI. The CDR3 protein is CASNEQGSVYGYTF.